These 5 T cell receptor beta chains came from one sample sequenced in a study of tissue T cells after allogeneic stem cell transplantation. The time point here: mouse harvest day 14 after allogeneic transplant. Each mouse received 10^7 T-cell-depleted marrow cells plus 10^6 splenic CD5+ T cells by tail vein. Sequencing used immunoSEQ multiplex PCR; TCRdb keeps in-frame clones, though not all of them. The data hold under 3,500 clones, with less than 50% observed a single time. The specimen was lymph node tissue. The receptors derive from a female BALB/c mouse given C57BL/6 T cells with graft-versus-host disease after an allogeneic hematopoietic cell transplant.

With respect to this clone: Gene names follow the mouse nomenclature. The CDR3 bases that were read are TGCACCTGCAGTGCAGATTCTGGGGTTCAAAACACCTTGTAC. Translated, it gives CTCSADSGVQNTLY. Given in full, the CDR3 is CTCSADSGVQNTLYF. The chain employs TRBV1 and TRBJ2-4; tentative D call: TRBD2 (6 bases). With the read ending 1 residue before the CDR3 end, the germline J gene is used to fill in that end. The germline gives CDR1 NSQYPW, CDR2 LRSPGD (reference sequence). V was clipped by 0 bases and J by 2 bases, with 9 bases between them. This CDR3 is built from 15 residues.

As concerns this clone: The genes and germline here are from mouse. The CDR3 sequence: CASRTGGGNTLYF. The part of the CDR3 DNA that was read is TGTGCCAGCAGGACAGGGGGTGGAAATACGCTCTAT. The chain links TRBV26 to TRBJ1-3; 9 bases match TRBD1. The CDR3 end falls 1 residue outside the read, so it is completed with the germline J gene. Looked up from germline, CDR1 is KGHPV and CDR2 is FQNQEV (reference sequence). The CDR3 runs 13 residues. V shed 6 bases, J shed 3 bases, and the junction held 0 bases outside the gene matches.

This clone was seen a handful of times. Mouse gene names apply. With the read ending 1 residue before the CDR3 end, the germline J gene is used to fill in that end. The J gene is TRBJ2-3, the V gene TRBV1; TRBD1 agrees at 9 bases. V gave up 4 bases and J gave up 3 bases; unmatched junction bases: 5. CDR1 and CDR2 from the germline V gene are NSQYPW and LRSPGD (reference sequence). This CDR3 has 15 residues. CDR3 DNA, as far as it was read: TGCACCTGCAGTGACAGGGGGCGAAGGGCAGAAACGCTGTAT. Protein: CTCSDRGRRAETLY. The full CDR3 sequence reads CTCSDRGRRAETLYF. Filled out from reference TRBV1 and TRBJ2-3, the complete variable domain reads VTLLEQNPRWRLVPRGQAVNLRCILKNSQYPWMSWYQQDLQKQLQWLFTLRSPGDKEVKSLPGADYLATRVTDTELRLQVANMSQGRTLYCTCSDRGRRAETLYFGSGTRLTVL.

Notes on this clone: The gene names given are mouse names. The CDR3 end lies 1 residue beyond the end of the read and is filled in from the germline J gene. The chain joins TRBV1 to TRBJ1-3; no definite D call. CDR1 is NSQYPW, CDR2 LRSPGD, per germline (reference sequence). V lost 0 bases and J lost 0, with 6 bases in between. This CDR3 has 15 residues. The CDR3 here is CTCSADRDSGNTLYF. Incomplete CDR3 DNA: TGCACCTGCAGTGCAGATAGAGATTCTGGAAATACGCTCTAT.

Regarding this clone: The gene names here belong to mouse. This CDR3 reads CASGRDRGTSQNTLYF. The sequenced CDR3 bases are TGTGCCAGCGGTAGGGACAGGGGGACTAGTCAAAACACCTTGTAC. The chain joins TRBV13-2 to TRBJ2-4; 11 bases line up with TRBD1. The sequenced fragment ends 1 residue before the CDR3 boundary, so the rest is inferred from the germline J gene. This CDR3 spans 16 amino acids. J lost 0 bases, V lost 4 bases, and 4 bases had no gene match. CDR1 NNHNN and CDR2 SYGAGS come from the germline V gene (reference sequence).